The 8 T cell receptor beta chains below were found in one sample sequenced in a study of T cell repertoires in cytomegalovirus infection. Their antigens are not known. TCRdb reanalysed the reads using MiXCR and keeps one entry per CDR3 protein. The table records about 310,000 distinct CDR3 sequences, roughly 25% of them present only once. The input for sequencing was cultured PBMCs, taken from culture after CMV antigen stimulation. The receptors shown here come from a human donor in good health (CMV status not recorded). Some clones in this sample may be carry-over from other donors' samples.

The chain employs TRBV19 and TRBJ1-6; D is possibly TRBD1 (6 bases). CDR1 and CDR2 from the germline V gene are LNHDA and SQIVND (reference sequence). V was clipped by 5 bases and J by 7 bases, with 15 bases between them. This CDR3 region has 15 residues. CDR3 coding DNA: TGTGCCAGTAGTTCGTCAGGGGTGAGAAATTCACCCCTCCACTTT. Amino acids: CASSSSGVRNSPLHF.

This clonotype has just a few counts. The rearrangement links TRBV7-2 to TRBJ1-3, with TRBD1 as a possible D gene (5 bases). Germline-derived CDR1 and CDR2 are SGHTA and FQGNSA. The CDR3 loop spans 16 amino acids. V lost 5 bases to trimming and J lost 0 bases, with 14 bases between them. The CDR3 DNA is TGTGCCAGCAGCAAGGGACCTTCCAGCTCTGGAAACACCATATATTTT. This encodes CASSKGPSSSGNTIYF. The complete variable domain, with remaining parts taken from reference TRBV7-2 and TRBJ1-3, reads GAGVSQSPSNKVTEKGKDVELRCDPISGHTALYWYRQSLGQGLEFLIYFQGNSAPDKSGLPSDRFSAERTGGSVSTLTIQRTQQEDSAVYLCASSKGPSSSGNTIYFGEGSWLTVV.

V and J are TRBV11-2 and TRBJ2-5; D not certain. CDR3 length: 14 residues. V was clipped by 2 bases and J by 5 bases, with 12 bases between them. Germline V gives CDR1 SGHAT, CDR2 FQNNGV. CDR3 residues: CASSLSGVGETQYF. The CDR3 nucleotides are TGTGCCAGCAGCTTAAGTGGAGTCGGGGAGACCCAGTACTTC. Drawing the rest from reference TRBV11-2 and TRBJ2-5, the complete variable domain is EAGVAQSPRYKIIEKRQSVAFWCNPISGHATLYWYQQILGQGPKLLIQFQNNGVVDDSQLPKDRFSAERLKGVDSTLKIQPAKLEDSAVYLCASSLSGVGETQYFGPGTRLLVL.

The table lists this clonotype with a few counts. This chain uses TRBV6-6 with TRBJ2-5; 7 bases are shared with TRBD2. V trimming: 6 bases; J trimming: 2 bases; junction bases outside the gene matches: 9. Germline V gene lookup returns CDR1 MNHNY and CDR2 SVGAGI (reference sequence). The CDR3 loop spans 15 amino acids. CDR3 region: CASRGRREMQETQYF. For the CDR3, the DNA is TGTGCCAGCAGAGGTCGGCGGGAGATGCAAGAGACCCAGTACTTC.

This chain links TRBV7-2 with TRBJ2-4, with D perhaps TRBD1 or TRBD2 (5 bases each). The germline V gene encodes CDR1 SGHTA and CDR2 FQGNSA. The CDR3 is 13 residues long. Trimming shortened V by 9 bases and J by 6 bases, and 15 bases separated the two germline ends. CDR3 DNA sequence: TGTGCCAGTAGTACGGGACCTCCAAACATTCAGTACTTC. Its protein product is CASSTGPPNIQYF.

There are a few counts of this clonotype. The chain is built from TRBV7-2 and TRBJ2-3, with no clear D. The CDR3 length is 11 residues. Germline CDR1 and CDR2: SGHTA and FQGNSA. Trimming removed 8 bases at V and 4 bases at J, with 7 bases between. CDR3 DNA: TGTGCCAGCGGTGGTTCAGATACGCAGTATTTT. It is translated as CASGGSDTQYF.

The chain uses TRBV28 and TRBJ1-1; a weak D match, TRBD1 (5 bases). Germline CDR1 and CDR2: MDHEN and SYDVKM. This CDR3 has 15 amino acids. Trimming left V 5 bases short and J 4 bases short, with 17 bases between. The chain's CDR3 is CASSPAGGRITEAFF. For the CDR3, the DNA is TGTGCCAGCAGTCCCGCTGGGGGGAGAATCACTGAAGCTTTCTTT.

The V gene is TRBV20-1, the J gene TRBJ1-3, with D unclear. CDR1 DFQATT and CDR2 SNEGSKA come from the germline V gene (reference sequence). The CDR3 extends over 12 amino acids. V gave up 1 base and J gave up 6 bases, with 7 bases separating them. The CDR3 nucleotides read TGCAGTGCTAGAGCGCCATTAAACACCATATATTTT. Its protein product is CSARAPLNTIYF.